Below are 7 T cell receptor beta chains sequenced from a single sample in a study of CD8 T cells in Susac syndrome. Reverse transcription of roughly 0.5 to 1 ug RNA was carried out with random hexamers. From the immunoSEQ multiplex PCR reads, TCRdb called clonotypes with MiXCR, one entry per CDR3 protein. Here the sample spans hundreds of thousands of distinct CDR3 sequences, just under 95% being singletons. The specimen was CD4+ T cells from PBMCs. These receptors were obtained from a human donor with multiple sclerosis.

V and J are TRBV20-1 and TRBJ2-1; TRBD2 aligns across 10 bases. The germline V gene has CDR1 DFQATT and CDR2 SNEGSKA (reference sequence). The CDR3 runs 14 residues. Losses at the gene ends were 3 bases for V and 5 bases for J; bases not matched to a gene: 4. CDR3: CSASASGGDNEQFF. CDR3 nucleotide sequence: TGCAGTGCTAGTGCGAGCGGGGGGGACAATGAGCAGTTCTTC.

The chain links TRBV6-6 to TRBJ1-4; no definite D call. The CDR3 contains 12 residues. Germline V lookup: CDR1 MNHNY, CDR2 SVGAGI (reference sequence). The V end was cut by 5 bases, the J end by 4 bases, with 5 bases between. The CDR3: CASSPSNEKLFF. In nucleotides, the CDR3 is TGTGCCAGCAGTCCTAGTAATGAAAAACTGTTTTTT.

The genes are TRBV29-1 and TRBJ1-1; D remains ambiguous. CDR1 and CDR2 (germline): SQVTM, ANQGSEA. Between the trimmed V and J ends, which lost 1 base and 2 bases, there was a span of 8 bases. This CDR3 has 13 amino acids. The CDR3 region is CSVEASGNTEAFF. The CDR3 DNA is TGCAGCGTTGAAGCCTCAGGAAACACTGAAGCTTTCTTT. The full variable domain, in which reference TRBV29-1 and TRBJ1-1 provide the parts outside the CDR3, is SAVISQKPSRDICQRGTSLTIQCQVDSQVTMMFWYRQQPGQSLTLIATANQGSEATYESGFVIDKFPISRPNLTFSTLTVSNMSPEDSSIYLCSVEASGNTEAFFGQGTRLTVV.

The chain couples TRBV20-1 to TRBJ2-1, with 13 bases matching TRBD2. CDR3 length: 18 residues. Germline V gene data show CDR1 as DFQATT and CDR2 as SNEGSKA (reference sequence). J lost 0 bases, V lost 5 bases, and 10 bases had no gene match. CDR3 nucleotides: TGCAGTGCTCCCGGACTAGCGGGGGACCAGAGCTCCTACAATGAGCAGTTCTTC. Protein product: CSAPGLAGDQSSYNEQFF.

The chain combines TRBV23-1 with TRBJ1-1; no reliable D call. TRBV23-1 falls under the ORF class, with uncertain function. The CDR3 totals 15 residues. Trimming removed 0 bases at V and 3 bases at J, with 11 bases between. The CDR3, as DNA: TGCGCCAGCAGTCAATCACCGGGGAGGGACACTGAAGCTTTCTTT. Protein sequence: CASSQSPGRDTEAFF.

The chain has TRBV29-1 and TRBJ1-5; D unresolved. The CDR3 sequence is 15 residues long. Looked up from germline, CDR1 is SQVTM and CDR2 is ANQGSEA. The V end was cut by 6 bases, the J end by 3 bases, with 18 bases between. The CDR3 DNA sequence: TGCAGCGTACGGGCCGGTTGGGGTCTCAATCAGCCCCAGCATTTT. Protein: CSVRAGWGLNQPQHF.

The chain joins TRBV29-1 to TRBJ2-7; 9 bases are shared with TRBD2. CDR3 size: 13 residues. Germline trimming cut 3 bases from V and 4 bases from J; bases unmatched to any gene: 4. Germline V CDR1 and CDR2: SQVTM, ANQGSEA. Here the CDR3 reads CSVDGGRVYEQYF. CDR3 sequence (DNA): TGCAGCGTTGACGGCGGGAGGGTGTACGAGCAGTACTTC.